This is a list of T cell receptor beta chains from one sample in a study of identical twins. TCRdb re-called the 5' RACE reads with MiXCR, one entry per CDR3 protein. Altogether roughly 280,000 distinct CDR3 sequences are present, just under 9.5% being singletons, with the ten largest covering 5.5% to 9%. This same sample was also taken into another study, of yellow fever vaccine responses in identical twins.

Sequenced input: CD8+ T cells sorted from blood. All receptors derive from a woman under 30 in good health. CDR3s include the opening cysteine and the closing phenylalanine or tryptophan. The D gene is left open where the match is weak. For some rows the clone size is stated as once, few or many, or as a class when expanded; others skip it.

abundance: few; j_gene: TRBJ2-7; v_gene: TRBV6-5; d_gene: TRBD2; CDR3aa: CASSYRLAKPYEQYF; CDR3nt: TGTGCCAGCAGTTACCGACTAGCGAAGCCCTACGAGCAGTACTTC
abundance: .; j_gene: TRBJ2-2; v_gene: TRBV25-1; d_gene: TRBD1; CDR3aa: CASSEGTVNTGELFF; CDR3nt: TGTGCCAGCAGTGAAGGGACAGTAAACACCGGGGAGCTGTTTTTT
abundance: many; j_gene: TRBJ2-1; v_gene: TRBV29-1; d_gene: .; CDR3aa: CSVELGGHPAYSYNEQFF; CDR3nt: TGCAGCGTTGAACTGGGGGGACACCCTGCTTACTCCTACAATGAGCAGTTCTTC
abundance: many; j_gene: TRBJ2-7; v_gene: TRBV27; d_gene: .; CDR3aa: CASSLMTGSYEQYF; CDR3nt: TGTGCCAGCAGTTTAATGACAGGTTCCTACGAGCAGTACTTC
abundance: .; j_gene: TRBJ2-5; v_gene: TRBV6-1; d_gene: TRBD2; CDR3aa: CASSEARTSWETQYF; CDR3nt: TGTGCCAGCAGTGAAGCGAGGACTAGCTGGGAGACCCAGTACTTC
abundance: few; j_gene: TRBJ2-1; v_gene: TRBV27; d_gene: .; CDR3aa: CASSTFSAGTSSYNEQFF; CDR3nt: TGTGCCAGCAGTACTTTTTCTGCGGGTACGAGCTCCTACAATGAGCAGTTCTTC
abundance: few; j_gene: TRBJ2-2; v_gene: TRBV7-9; d_gene: .; CDR3aa: CASSPLLRPVNTGELFF; CDR3nt: TGTGCCAGCAGCCCCCTTTTGAGGCCAGTAAACACCGGGGAGCTGTTTTTT
abundance: .; j_gene: TRBJ1-2; v_gene: TRBV29-1; d_gene: TRBD1; CDR3aa: CSVHSPGQGNYGYTF; CDR3nt: TGCAGCGTGCACAGCCCGGGACAGGGAAACTATGGCTACACCTTC
abundance: few; j_gene: TRBJ2-7; v_gene: TRBV16; d_gene: TRBD2; CDR3aa: CASSQAGVTPYEQYF; CDR3nt: TGTGCCAGCAGCCAAGCGGGAGTAACTCCCTACGAGCAGTACTTC
abundance: many; j_gene: TRBJ2-2; v_gene: TRBV29-1; d_gene: TRBD1; CDR3aa: CSVQTGGEVGELFF; CDR3nt: TGCAGCGTACAGACAGGGGGCGAGGTCGGGGAGCTGTTTTTT
abundance: few; j_gene: TRBJ2-5; v_gene: TRBV6-5; d_gene: TRBD2; CDR3aa: CASSYGPGGTQYF; CDR3nt: TGTGCCAGCAGTTACGGGCCGGGGGGGACCCAGTACTTC
abundance: .; j_gene: TRBJ2-7; v_gene: TRBV7-6; d_gene: TRBD2; CDR3aa: CASSLGTSGDSYEQYF; CDR3nt: TGTGCCAGCAGCTTAGGGACTAGCGGGGACTCCTACGAGCAGTACTTC
abundance: few; j_gene: TRBJ2-7; v_gene: TRBV18; d_gene: TRBD1; CDR3aa: CASSPRFGQGQDEQYF; CDR3nt: TGTGCCAGCTCACCAAGGTTCGGACAGGGACAGGACGAGCAGTACTTC
abundance: few; j_gene: TRBJ2-7; v_gene: TRBV20-1; d_gene: .; CDR3aa: CSAKRDSGEQYF; CDR3nt: TGCAGTGCTAAACGGGACTCGGGTGAGCAGTACTTC
abundance: .; j_gene: TRBJ2-7; v_gene: TRBV5-5; d_gene: TRBD1; CDR3aa: CASSSSGTGFLRNEQYF; CDR3nt: TGTGCCAGCAGCTCATCCGGGACAGGGTTCCTTAGGAACGAGCAGTACTTC
abundance: few; j_gene: TRBJ1-3; v_gene: TRBV6-1; d_gene: .; CDR3aa: CASSLLLGGENTIYF; CDR3nt: TGTGCCAGCAGTCTCCTCCTCGGGGGTGAAAACACCATATATTTT
abundance: .; j_gene: TRBJ2-7; v_gene: TRBV20-1; d_gene: .; CDR3aa: CSARVQGRLFPYEQYF; CDR3nt: TGCAGTGCTAGAGTTCAAGGCAGACTGTTTCCCTACGAGCAGTACTTC
abundance: many; j_gene: TRBJ2-4; v_gene: TRBV12-3/TRBV12-4; d_gene: .; CDR3aa: CASSSDQGNIQYF; CDR3nt: TGTGCCAGCAGCTCCGACCAGGGAAACATTCAGTACTTC
abundance: .; j_gene: TRBJ2-7; v_gene: TRBV6-5; d_gene: .; CDR3aa: CASSLGPSEQYF; CDR3nt: TGTGCCAGCAGTTTAGGGCCCTCAGAGCAGTACTTC
abundance: many; j_gene: TRBJ1-2; v_gene: TRBV5-6; d_gene: .; CDR3aa: CASSSYLYGYTF; CDR3nt: TGTGCCAGCAGCTCCTATCTTTACGGCTACACCTTC
abundance: few; j_gene: TRBJ2-7; v_gene: TRBV6-5; d_gene: .; CDR3aa: CASSYSSLSEQYF; CDR3nt: TGTGCCAGCAGTTACTCGAGCTTGAGCGAGCAGTACTTC
abundance: many; j_gene: TRBJ1-4; v_gene: TRBV2; d_gene: .; CDR3aa: CASSEAGGEEKLFF; CDR3nt: TGTGCCAGCAGTGAAGCAGGGGGTGAAGAAAAACTGTTTTTT
abundance: .; j_gene: TRBJ2-7; v_gene: TRBV27; d_gene: TRBD2; CDR3aa: CASSLESSGARSYEQYF; CDR3nt: TGTGCCAGCAGTTTGGAGTCTAGCGGGGCCCGCTCCTACGAGCAGTACTTC
abundance: .; j_gene: TRBJ1-1; v_gene: TRBV29-1; d_gene: TRBD1; CDR3aa: CSVETGGSTEAFF; CDR3nt: TGCAGCGTTGAAACAGGGGGCAGTACTGAAGCTTTCTTT